Below, 10 T cell receptor beta chains from the same sample are listed, as sequenced in a study of early T cells in non-severe SARS-CoV-2 infection. TCRdb reanalysed the 5' RACE reads using MiXCR and keeps one entry per CDR3 protein. This table holds approximately 71,000 distinct CDR3 sequences, approximately 11% found once. Material: whole blood. Receptor source: an adult who was a healthcare worker with PCR-confirmed SARS-CoV-2 infection or an uninfected control (not recorded which).

This clonotype was seen a few times. The rearrangement joins TRBV2 to TRBJ2-3; D is unresolved. The V end lost 4 bases, the J end lost 0 bases, and 11 bases lay between the germline ends. This CDR3 comprises 15 residues. CDR1 is SNHLY and CDR2 is FYNNEI in the germline V gene. The CDR3: CASSGTVVSTDTQYF. The DNA for the CDR3 is TGTGCCAGCAGTGGAACGGTGGTTAGCACAGATACGCAGTATTTT.

J is TRBJ2-2 and V is TRBV6-5, with 10 bases matching TRBD1. CDR3 length: 15 residues. CDR1 MNHEY and CDR2 SVGAGI come from the germline V gene. V shed 2 bases, J shed 8 bases, and the junction held 5 bases outside the gene matches. CDR3 nucleotide sequence: TGTGCCAGCAGTTACGGGACAGGGGCGCCGGGGGAGCTGTTTTTT. It is translated as CASSYGTGAPGELFF.

In this sample, this clonotype turned up a few times. V gene TRBV9 combines with J gene TRBJ1-4; no clear D. Trimming left V 4 bases short and J 8 bases short, with 9 bases between. This CDR3 region has 12 residues. CDR1 is SGDLS, CDR2 YYNGEE, per germline. In DNA, the CDR3 is TGTGCCAGCAGCTCGAACGGGGAAAAACTGTTTTTT. It codes for CASSSNGEKLFF.

The V gene is TRBV10-3, the J gene TRBJ2-7; 8 nucleotides match TRBD1. CDR3 size: 13 residues. V gave up 5 bases and J gave up 2 bases; unmatched junction bases: 2. In germline, CDR1 is ENHRY, CDR2 SYGVKD. DNA of the CDR3: TGTGCCATCAGTTTGGACAGGGCCTACGAGCAGTACTTC. Translated, it gives CAISLDRAYEQYF.

Only a few counts were recorded for this clonotype. The chain couples TRBV10-3 to TRBJ1-5; D remains unclear. Trimming pared 0 bases from V and 7 bases from J, leaving 7 bases between. Germline V lookup: CDR1 ENHRY, CDR2 SYGVKD. The CDR3 has 13 residues. The CDR3 is CAISESNDQPQHF. DNA for the CDR3: TGTGCCATCAGTGAGTCGAACGACCAGCCCCAGCATTTT.

This clonotype has a handful of counts. The rearrangement links TRBV7-2 to TRBJ2-3; no reliable D call. The CDR3 length is 14 residues. V lost 1 base and J 2 bases, leaving 7 bases between the germline ends. CDR1 is SGHTA and CDR2 is FQGNSA in the germline V gene. Here the CDR3 DNA reads TGTGCCAGCAGCTTAGAGGGCAACACAGATACGCAGTATTTT. It is translated as CASSLEGNTDTQYF.

The table lists this clonotype with a few counts. The rearrangement links TRBV3-1 to TRBJ1-2, with 7 bases aligning to TRBD1. CDR3 size: 13 residues. The germline CDR1 and CDR2 sequences are LGHDT and YNNKEL (reference sequence). J gave up 6 bases and V 4 bases, and 5 bases lay outside the gene matches. As DNA, the CDR3 is TGTGCCAGCAGCCCCGGACAGGTCGATGGCTACACCTTC. Protein product: CASSPGQVDGYTF.

This clonotype was recorded a few times. The genes are TRBV28 and TRBJ2-1, with 11 nucleotides matching TRBD2. CDR3 length equals 15 residues. Per germline, CDR1 MDHEN and CDR2 SYDVKM. J lost 10 bases, V lost 4 bases, and 9 bases had no gene match. CDR3 amino acids: CASSSLAGGTEEQFF. CDR3 in DNA: TGTGCCAGCAGTTCGTTAGCGGGAGGGACTGAGGAGCAGTTCTTC.

This clonotype was seen only a few times. V and J are TRBV6-2 or TRBV6-3 and TRBJ2-6, with TRBD1 matching 9 bases. CDR3 length equals 18 residues. Trimming took 5 bases from V and 1 from J; bases not matched to a gene: 9. Germline V CDR1 and CDR2: MNHEY, SVGEGT. The CDR3 DNA reads as TGTGCCAGCAGTCAGGACAGGGGTGTTTTTTCTGGGGCCAACGTCCTGACTTTC. Translation gives CASSQDRGVFSGANVLTF.

This clonotype was seen at least ten times. V and J are TRBV29-1 and TRBJ2-1; 9 nucleotides align to TRBD2. Per the germline V gene, CDR1 is SQVTM and CDR2 is ANQGSEA. The trim removed 3 bases at V and 10 bases at J, leaving 7 bases unmatched. The CDR3 consists of 13 residues. The CDR3 DNA sequence: TGCAGCGTTGACTTAGCGGGAGTTGGGGAGCAGTTCTTC. Its translation: CSVDLAGVGEQFF.